This T cell receptor (beta chain) was profiled in a study of PD-1 blockade in mismatch repair-deficient tumors. Libraries were prepared by immunoSEQ multiplex PCR; TCRdb keeps only in-frame clonotypes and omits some of them. This sample has approximately 15,000 clones, with 84% found just once. This CDR3 is 15 amino acids long. Germline lookup yields CDR1 SGHRS and CDR2 YFSETQ. The V gene end was trimmed by 5 bases and the J gene end by 7 bases; junction bases not matched to a gene: 9. Specimen: PBMCs, collected approximately 15 weeks after starting pembrolizumab. This chain uses TRBV5-1 with TRBJ2-1, with 10 bases aligning to TRBD1. This receptor was taken from an adult with mismatch repair-deficient cancer. Here the CDR3 reads CASRPTGTGANEQFF. The DNA of the CDR3 is TGCGCCAGCAGACCCACTGGGACAGGGGCAAATGAGCAGTTCTTC.